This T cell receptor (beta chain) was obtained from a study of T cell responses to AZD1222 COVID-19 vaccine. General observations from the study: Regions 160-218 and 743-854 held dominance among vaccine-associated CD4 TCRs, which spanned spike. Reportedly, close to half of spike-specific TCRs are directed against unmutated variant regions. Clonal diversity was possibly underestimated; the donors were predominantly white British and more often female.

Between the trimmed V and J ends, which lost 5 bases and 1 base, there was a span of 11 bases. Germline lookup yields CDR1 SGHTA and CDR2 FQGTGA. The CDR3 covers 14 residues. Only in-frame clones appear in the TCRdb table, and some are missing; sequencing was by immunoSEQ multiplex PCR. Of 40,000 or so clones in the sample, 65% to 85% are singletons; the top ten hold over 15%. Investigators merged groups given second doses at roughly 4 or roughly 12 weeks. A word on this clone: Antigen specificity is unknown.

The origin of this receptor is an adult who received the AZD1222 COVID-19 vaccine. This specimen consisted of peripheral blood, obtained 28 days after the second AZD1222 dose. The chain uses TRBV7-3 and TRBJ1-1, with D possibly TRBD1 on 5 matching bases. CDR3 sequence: CASSNGGANTEAFF. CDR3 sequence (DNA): TGTGCCAGCAGCAACGGCGGGGCGAACACTGAAGCTTTCTTT.